The clone carrying this T cell receptor (beta chain) has ten or more counts. This sample stems from a study of metastatic and nonmetastatic thyroid tumors. Every patient underwent thyroid surgery untreated. TCRdb used MiXCR to call clones anew from the PCR reads. This sample carries around 30,000 clones, less than 25% of them seen once, and the ten largest clones take more than 2%. CDR1 and CDR2 (germline): MNHEY, SVGEGT. After removal of 5 bases from V and 2 bases from J, the junction contained 6 bases not matched to a gene. This CDR3 has 15 residues. The TCR sequence derives from a female donor with papillary thyroid cancer or a benign thyroid nodule (not recorded which). Some clones in this sample may be carry-over from other donors' samples. Material: blood. The chain is built from TRBV6-2 or TRBV6-3 and TRBJ1-1, with 9 bases identical to TRBD1. The chain's CDR3 is CASSPHRGLNTEAFF. In DNA form, the CDR3 reads TGTGCCAGCAGTCCGCACAGGGGGCTTAACACTGAAGCTTTCTTT.